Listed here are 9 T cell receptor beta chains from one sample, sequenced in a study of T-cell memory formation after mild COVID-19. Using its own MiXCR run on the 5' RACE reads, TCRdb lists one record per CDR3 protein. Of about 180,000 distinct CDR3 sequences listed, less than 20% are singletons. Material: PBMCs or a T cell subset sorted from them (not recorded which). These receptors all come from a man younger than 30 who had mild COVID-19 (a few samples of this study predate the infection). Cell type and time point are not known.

CDR3 DNA: TGTGCCAGCAGCGTGATCGCCCGGGTGGATACGCAGTATTTT. This codes for CASSVIARVDTQYF. The chain employs TRBV7-2 and TRBJ2-3; D unresolved. The CDR3 runs to 14 residues. The germline V gene encodes CDR1 SGHTA and CDR2 FQGNSA. The V end lost 5 bases, the J end lost 6 bases, and 15 bases lay between the germline ends.

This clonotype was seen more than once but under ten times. In DNA, the CDR3 is TGCGCCAGCAGACCAGGCGGTAACACCGGGGAGCTGTTTTTT. It encodes CASRPGGNTGELFF. This chain links TRBV5-1 with TRBJ2-2, with no clear D. The CDR3 is 14 residues long. With 5 bases removed from V and 2 bases from J, the gap between germline ends came to 10 bases. Germline V gene sequence: CDR1 SGHRS, CDR2 YFSETQ.

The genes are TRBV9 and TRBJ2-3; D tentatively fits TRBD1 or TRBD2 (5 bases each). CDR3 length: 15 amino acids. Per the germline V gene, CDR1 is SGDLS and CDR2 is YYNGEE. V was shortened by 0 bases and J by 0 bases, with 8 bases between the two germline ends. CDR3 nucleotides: TGTGCCAGCAGCGTAGTTGGGGGAAGCACAGATACGCAGTATTTT. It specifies CASSVVGGSTDTQYF.

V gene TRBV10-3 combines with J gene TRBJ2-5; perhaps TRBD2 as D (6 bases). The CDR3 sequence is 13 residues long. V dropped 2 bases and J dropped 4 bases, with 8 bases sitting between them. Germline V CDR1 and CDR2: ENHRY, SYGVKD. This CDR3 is CAISEGEAETQYF. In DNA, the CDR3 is TGTGCCATCAGTGAGGGGGAGGCAGAGACCCAGTACTTC.

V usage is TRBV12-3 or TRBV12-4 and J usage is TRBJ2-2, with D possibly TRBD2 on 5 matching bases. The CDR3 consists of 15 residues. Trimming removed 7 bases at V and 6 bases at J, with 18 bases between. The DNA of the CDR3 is TGTGCCAGCACCCCCCGAGGGTCCGGGCCCGGGGAGCTGTTTTTT. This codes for CASTPRGSGPGELFF.

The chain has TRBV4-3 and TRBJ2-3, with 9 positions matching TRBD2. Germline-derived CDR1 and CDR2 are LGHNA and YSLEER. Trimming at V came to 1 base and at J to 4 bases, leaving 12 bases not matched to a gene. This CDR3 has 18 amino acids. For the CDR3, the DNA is TGCGCCAGCAGCCAAGGTTGGTCGGTAGCGGGGGAATCAGATACGCAGTATTTT. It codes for CASSQGWSVAGESDTQYF.

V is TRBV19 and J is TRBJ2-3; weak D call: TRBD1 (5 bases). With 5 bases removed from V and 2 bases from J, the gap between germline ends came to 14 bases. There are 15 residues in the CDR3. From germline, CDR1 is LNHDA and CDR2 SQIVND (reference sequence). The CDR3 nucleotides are TGTGCCAGTAGTCCACGGACATACTACACAGATACGCAGTATTTT. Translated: CASSPRTYYTDTQYF.

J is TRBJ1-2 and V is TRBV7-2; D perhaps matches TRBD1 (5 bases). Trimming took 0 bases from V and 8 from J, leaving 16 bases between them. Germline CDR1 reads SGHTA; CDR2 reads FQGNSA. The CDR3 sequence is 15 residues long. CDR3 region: CASSLASGNGHGYTF. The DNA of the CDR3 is TGTGCCAGCAGCTTAGCTTCAGGGAACGGTCACGGCTACACCTTC.

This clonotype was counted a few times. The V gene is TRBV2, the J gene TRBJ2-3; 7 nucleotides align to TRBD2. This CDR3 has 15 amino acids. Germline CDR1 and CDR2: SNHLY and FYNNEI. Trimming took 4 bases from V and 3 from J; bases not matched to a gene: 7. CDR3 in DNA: TGTGCCAGCAGTGGACTAGCAGCTTCGACAGATACGCAGTATTTT. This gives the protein CASSGLAASTDTQYF.